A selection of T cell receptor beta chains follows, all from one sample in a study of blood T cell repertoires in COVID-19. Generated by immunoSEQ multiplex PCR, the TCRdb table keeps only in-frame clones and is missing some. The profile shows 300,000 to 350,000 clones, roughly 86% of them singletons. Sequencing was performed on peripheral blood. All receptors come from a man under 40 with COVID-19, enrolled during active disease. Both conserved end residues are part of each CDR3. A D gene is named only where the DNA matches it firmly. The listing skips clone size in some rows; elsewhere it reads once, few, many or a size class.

cdr3_nt: TGTGCCAGCAGCTTAGTGCCTGGCGAGACCCAGTACTTC; cdr3_aa: CASSLVPGETQYF; v_call: TRBV11-3; clone_size: -; j_call: TRBJ2-5; d_call: -
cdr3_nt: TGTGCCAGCAGCCCGGGACAGGGGGGGATCGACACCTTC; cdr3_aa: CASSPGQGGIDTF; v_call: TRBV9; clone_size: -; j_call: TRBJ1-2; d_call: TRBD1
cdr3_nt: TGTGCCAGCAGCCCTCAGGGGGGTCTGGGCACTGAAGCTTTCTTT; cdr3_aa: CASSPQGGLGTEAFF; v_call: TRBV21-1; clone_size: -; j_call: TRBJ1-1; d_call: -
cdr3_nt: TGTGCCAGCAGAGACAGGGGCGGCACAGATACGCAGTATTTT; cdr3_aa: CASRDRGGTDTQYF; v_call: TRBV27; clone_size: -; j_call: TRBJ2-3; d_call: TRBD1
cdr3_nt: TGTGCCAGCAGGAGAGGGTTCTCTGGGGCCAACGTCCTGACTTTC; cdr3_aa: CASRRGFSGANVLTF; v_call: TRBV2; clone_size: -; j_call: TRBJ2-6; d_call: -
cdr3_nt: TGTGCTAGTGGTTTGCCACAGGGGGGCTATAGCAATCAGCCCCAGCATTTT; cdr3_aa: CASGLPQGGYSNQPQHF; v_call: TRBV12-5; clone_size: -; j_call: TRBJ1-5; d_call: TRBD1
cdr3_nt: TGTGCCAGCAGCATTAGCGGGAGGCGTGCCTACAATGAGCAGTTCTTC; cdr3_aa: CASSISGRRAYNEQFF; v_call: TRBV11-3; clone_size: -; j_call: TRBJ2-1; d_call: TRBD2
cdr3_nt: TGCGCCAGCAGCCAAGATGGTCGGGGGGGCTCCTACGAGCAGTACTTC; cdr3_aa: CASSQDGRGGSYEQYF; v_call: TRBV4-3; clone_size: -; j_call: TRBJ2-7; d_call: TRBD2
cdr3_nt: TGTGCCAGCAGCCCCGGGGATTCACCCCTCCACTTT; cdr3_aa: CASSPGDSPLHF; v_call: TRBV9; clone_size: -; j_call: TRBJ1-6; d_call: -
cdr3_nt: TGTGCCAGCAGCCTTCGACTAGCGGGAATCTACAATGAGCAGTTCTTC; cdr3_aa: CASSLRLAGIYNEQFF; v_call: TRBV11-2; clone_size: once; j_call: TRBJ2-1; d_call: TRBD2
cdr3_nt: TGCGCCAGCAGCTTGGCCGGGACAGGGGATGAGCAGTACTTC; cdr3_aa: CASSLAGTGDEQYF; v_call: TRBV5-1; clone_size: -; j_call: TRBJ2-7; d_call: TRBD1
cdr3_nt: TGTGCCAGCAGCTCTGGACTAGCGGGAGGGATTGAGCAGTTCTTC; cdr3_aa: CASSSGLAGGIEQFF; v_call: TRBV7-9; clone_size: once; j_call: TRBJ2-1; d_call: TRBD2
cdr3_nt: TGTGCCAGCAGCCAATTCGGGAGGGCCGGGAGCGGGGAGCTGTTTTTT; cdr3_aa: CASSQFGRAGSGELFF; v_call: TRBV4-2; clone_size: few; j_call: TRBJ2-2; d_call: TRBD2
cdr3_nt: TGTGCCAGCAGCTCCCGCCCGTACCTCGGGGGACAGAAAATCTACAATGAGCAGTTCTTC; cdr3_aa: CASSSRPYLGGQKIYNEQFF; v_call: TRBV7-3; clone_size: -; j_call: TRBJ2-1; d_call: -
cdr3_nt: TGTGCCAGCAGCTTGAGAGGGGGGAACACTGAAGCTTTCTTT; cdr3_aa: CASSLRGGNTEAFF; v_call: TRBV5-4; clone_size: -; j_call: TRBJ1-1; d_call: -
cdr3_nt: TGTGCCAGCAGTAAATTAGGACAGGGGATAGTAGAGACCCAGTACTTC; cdr3_aa: CASSKLGQGIVETQYF; v_call: TRBV2; clone_size: -; j_call: TRBJ2-5; d_call: TRBD1
cdr3_nt: TGTGCCAGCAGTTCCAGCCCGGGACAGGGCGCTAACTATGGCTACACCTTC; cdr3_aa: CASSSSPGQGANYGYTF; v_call: TRBV27; clone_size: -; j_call: TRBJ1-2; d_call: TRBD1
cdr3_nt: TGTGCCAGCAGTGAAGCCCCCATAGGGAGCCAAGAGACCCAGTACTTC; cdr3_aa: CASSEAPIGSQETQYF; v_call: TRBV2; clone_size: -; j_call: TRBJ2-5; d_call: -
cdr3_nt: TGTGCCAGCAGTAACCCCTTCGGCGGGGAGACCCAGTACTTC; cdr3_aa: CASSNPFGGETQYF; v_call: TRBV6-5; clone_size: -; j_call: TRBJ2-5; d_call: -
cdr3_nt: TGTGCCAGCAGCTTGGGACTAGCGCCCACCGGGGAGCTGTTTTTT; cdr3_aa: CASSLGLAPTGELFF; v_call: TRBV7-9; clone_size: -; j_call: TRBJ2-2; d_call: TRBD2
cdr3_nt: TGTGCCAGCAGCCAAGAGGGTGCCGGGGACGAGCAGTACTTC; cdr3_aa: CASSQEGAGDEQYF; v_call: TRBV3-1/TRBV3-2; clone_size: -; j_call: TRBJ2-7; d_call: -
cdr3_nt: TGTGCCAGTAGTAAACGGGGGGCACAAGGCTACGAGCAGTACTTC; cdr3_aa: CASSKRGAQGYEQYF; v_call: TRBV19; clone_size: -; j_call: TRBJ2-7; d_call: -
cdr3_nt: TGTGCCAGCAGTTACCCCCTTGAGAAGCGGAGCTCCTACGAGCAGTACTTC; cdr3_aa: CASSYPLEKRSSYEQYF; v_call: TRBV6-2/TRBV6-3; clone_size: -; j_call: TRBJ2-7; d_call: -
cdr3_nt: TGTGCCAGCAGTTCCATGACAGGGACGTATCAGCCCCAGCATTTT; cdr3_aa: CASSSMTGTYQPQHF; v_call: TRBV28; clone_size: -; j_call: TRBJ1-5; d_call: TRBD1
cdr3_nt: TGTGCCACCAGTGGACAACTAGCCGACTCCTACAATGAGCAGTTCTTC; cdr3_aa: CATSGQLADSYNEQFF; v_call: TRBV24-1; clone_size: -; j_call: TRBJ2-1; d_call: -
cdr3_nt: TGTGCCAGCTCACCAACAGGGGGTCCCTCCTACGAGCAGTACTTC; cdr3_aa: CASSPTGGPSYEQYF; v_call: TRBV18; clone_size: -; j_call: TRBJ2-7; d_call: TRBD1
cdr3_nt: TGTGCCAGCAGTGAATTCGCAGCGGTTTTGGAGCAGTACTTC; cdr3_aa: CASSEFAAVLEQYF; v_call: TRBV2; clone_size: -; j_call: TRBJ2-7; d_call: -
cdr3_nt: TGTGCCAGCAGCTTGATTCCGGGTACCACCGGGGAGCTGTTTTTT; cdr3_aa: CASSLIPGTTGELFF; v_call: TRBV5-6; clone_size: -; j_call: TRBJ2-2; d_call: -
cdr3_nt: TGTGCCAGCAGCCAAGTTTGGAGGGATAGTCAGCCCCAGCATTTT; cdr3_aa: CASSQVWRDSQPQHF; v_call: TRBV4-2; clone_size: -; j_call: TRBJ1-5; d_call: -